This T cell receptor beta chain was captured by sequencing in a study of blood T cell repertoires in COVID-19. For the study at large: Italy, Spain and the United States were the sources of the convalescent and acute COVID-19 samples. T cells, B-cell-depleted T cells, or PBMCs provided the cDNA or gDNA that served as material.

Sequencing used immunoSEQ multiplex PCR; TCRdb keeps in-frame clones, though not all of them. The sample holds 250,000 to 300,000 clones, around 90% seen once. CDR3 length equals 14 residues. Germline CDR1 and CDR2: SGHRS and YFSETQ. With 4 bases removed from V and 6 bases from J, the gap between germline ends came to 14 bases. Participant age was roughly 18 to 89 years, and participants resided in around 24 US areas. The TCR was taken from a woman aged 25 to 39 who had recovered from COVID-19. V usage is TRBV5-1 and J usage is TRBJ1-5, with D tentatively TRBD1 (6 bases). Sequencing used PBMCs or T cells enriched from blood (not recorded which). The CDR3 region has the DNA TGCGCCAGCAGCACACAGGGAGAGGGTCAGCCCCAGCATTTT. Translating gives CASSTQGEGQPQHF.